The 20 T cell receptor beta chains below were found in one sample sequenced in a study of shared clonotypes between healthy human individuals. The assay was immunoSEQ multiplex PCR, and TCRdb's table has in-frame clones only and misses some. Counted here are roughly 600,000 clones, more than 95% occurring once; the ten biggest clones make up less than 0.35%. The naive CD8 population came from CD45RO-negative cells selected for CCR7, without terminally differentiated effector memory CD45RA+ cells. Material for sequencing was naive CD8+ T cells sorted from blood. Receptor source: a man aged 25 to 40 in good health.

For this clone: Other DNA sequences within the sample encode an identical CDR3. This chain joins TRBV27 and TRBJ2-7; D gene uncertain. The ends were cut back, 4 bases at V and 1 base at J, with 2 bases in the middle. There are 11 residues in the CDR3. Germline V gene data show CDR1 as MNHEY and CDR2 as SMNVEV (reference sequence). The CDR3 sequence: CASSSSYEQYF. CDR3 sequence (DNA): TGTGCCAGCAGTTCATCCTACGAGCAGTACTTC.

The gene calls are TRBV5-4 and TRBJ1-1; D call uncertain. V gave up 0 bases and J gave up 1 base, with 4 bases separating them. Germline lookup yields CDR1 SGHNT and CDR2 YYREEE (reference sequence). The CDR3 loop spans 13 amino acids. CDR3 protein: CASSLEPNTEAFF. The CDR3 DNA sequence: TGTGCCAGCAGCTTGGAGCCGAACACTGAAGCTTTCTTT.

This clone was found once. The V and J genes are TRBV30 and TRBJ2-7; D remains unclear. Per the germline V gene, CDR1 is GTSNPN and CDR2 is SVGIG (reference sequence). The CDR3 is made up of 12 amino acids. Trimming pared 1 base from V and 5 bases from J, leaving 9 bases between. DNA for the CDR3: TGTGCCTGGAGTGCCCGCGTAGACGAGCAGTACTTC. This translates into CAWSARVDEQYF.

The chain joins TRBV10-1 to TRBJ2-7; a possible D gene is TRBD1 (5 bases). Trimming took off 4 bases at V and 2 bases at J, with 15 bases between the two ends. Germline values: CDR1 WNHNN, CDR2 SYGVQD (reference sequence). This CDR3 is built from 15 residues. CDR3 protein: CASSVSKGSPYEQYF. The CDR3 nucleotides read TGCGCCAGCAGTGTATCGAAGGGGTCCCCCTACGAGCAGTACTTC.

The genes are TRBV18 and TRBJ2-3; 9 bases match TRBD2. Losses at the gene ends were 3 bases for V and 4 bases for J; bases not matched to a gene: 8. Germline V gene sequence: CDR1 KGHSH, CDR2 LQKENI. The CDR3 totals 16 residues. DNA of the CDR3: TGTGCCAGCTCACCGCGTTTGGGACTAGCCGCAGATACGCAGTATTTT. This codes for CASSPRLGLAADTQYF.

This chain links TRBV7-8 with TRBJ2-7; 16 bases map to TRBD2. J was trimmed by 6 bases and V by 4 bases; bases with no gene match: 15. CDR1 and CDR2 (germline): SGHVS, FQNEAQ. The CDR3 spans 19 residues. The CDR3 sequence is CASSSPFTGTSGRAFEQYF. The CDR3 nucleotides read TGTGCCAGCAGCTCCCCTTTTACCGGGACTAGCGGGAGGGCCTTCGAGCAGTACTTC.

This rearrangement joins TRBV10-3 to TRBJ2-1; 12 nucleotides agree with TRBD2. Germline V gene sequence: CDR1 ENHRY, CDR2 SYGVKD. The J segment lost 1 base and the V segment lost 2 bases, leaving 0 bases of the junction unmatched. The CDR3 totals 16 residues. CDR3 DNA sequence: TGTGCCATCAGTGAGACTAGCGGGGGGTCCTACAATGAGCAGTTCTTC. The encoded protein is CAISETSGGSYNEQFF.

The V and J genes are TRBV28 and TRBJ1-2, with D maybe TRBD1 (6 bases). This CDR3 region has 13 residues. Germline CDR1 reads MDHEN; CDR2 reads SYDVKM. The CDR3 region is CALKGVGEDGYTF. In nucleotides, the CDR3 is TGTGCTCTGAAGGGGGTAGGAGAGGATGGCTACACCTTC.

The chain links TRBV7-9 to TRBJ1-1; 7 nucleotides agree with TRBD1. The germline V gene encodes CDR1 SEHNR and CDR2 FQNEAQ (reference sequence). The CDR3 extends over 15 amino acids. Trimming removed 4 bases from V and 7 bases from J; junction bases left unmatched: 12. CDR3: CASSSSGTALVEAFF. The CDR3, as DNA: TGTGCCAGCAGCTCATCCGGGACAGCTTTAGTTGAAGCTTTCTTT.

This chain joins TRBV7-2 and TRBJ2-3; 8 nucleotides line up with TRBD1. Trimming cost V 5 bases and J 3 bases; bases outside gene matches: 7. CDR1 is SGHTA, CDR2 FQGNSA, per germline. The CDR3 is 15 residues long. The chain's CDR3 is CASSGRTGSTDTQYF. Written as DNA, the CDR3 is TGTGCCAGCAGCGGCCGGACAGGGAGTACAGATACGCAGTATTTT. Together with reference TRBV7-2 and TRBJ2-3, the CDR3 gives the full variable domain: GAGVSQSPSNKVTEKGKDVELRCDPISGHTALYWYRQSLGQGLEFLIYFQGNSAPDKSGLPSDRFSAERTGGSVSTLTIQRTQQEDSAVYLCASSGRTGSTDTQYFGPGTRLTVL.

The chain has TRBV9 and TRBJ2-7; a possible D gene is TRBD2 (5 bases). Trimming stripped 6 bases from V and 7 bases from J, with 26 bases between. Germline values: CDR1 SGDLS, CDR2 YYNGEE. The CDR3 loop spans 16 amino acids. The DNA for the CDR3 is TGTGCCAGCACCCCAGTAGGAGGTTGTAGAAGTGTTGAGCAGTACTTC. It specifies CASTPVGGCRSVEQYF.

This chain joins TRBV25-1 and TRBJ2-2; no reliable D call. The CDR3 totals 14 residues. Trimming cost V 1 base and J 5 bases, with 8 bases left between them. Germline V lookup: CDR1 MGHDK, CDR2 SYGVNS. The CDR3, as DNA: TGTGCCAGCAGTGAATTCGGTTTAACCGGGGAGCTGTTTTTT. Residues: CASSEFGLTGELFF. Filled out from reference TRBV25-1 and TRBJ2-2, the complete variable domain reads EADIYQTPRYLVIGTGKKITLECSQTMGHDKMYWYQQDPGMELHLIHYSYGVNSTEKGDLSSESTVSRIRTEHFPLTLESARPSHTSQYLCASSEFGLTGELFFGEGSRLTVL.

For the CDR3, the DNA is TGTGCCAGCAGCTTAGACCTTGACTCCCTTGGGGAGCAGTACTTC. As protein: CASSLDLDSLGEQYF. The V call is TRBV7-2, the J call TRBJ2-7; unclear D gene. The germline V gene has CDR1 SGHTA and CDR2 FQGNSA. The CDR3 runs to 15 residues. Trimming left V 1 base short and J 7 bases short, with 17 bases between.

This chain uses TRBV11-2 with TRBJ2-7, with D unclear. V lost 5 bases and J lost 5, with 7 bases in between. The CDR3 is 11 residues long. CDR1 is SGHAT, CDR2 FQNNGV, per germline. CDR3 nucleotides: TGTGCCAGCAGCCCCCGGAACGAGCAGTACTTC. Amino acid sequence: CASSPRNEQYF.

This chain joins TRBV27 and TRBJ1-1; D is unresolved. V was clipped by 1 base and J by 0 bases, with 3 bases between them. The CDR3 runs 13 residues. The germline V gene encodes CDR1 MNHEY and CDR2 SMNVEV (reference sequence). The CDR3 DNA reads as TGTGCCAGCAGTTTATTCATGAACACTGAAGCTTTCTTT. It is translated as CASSLFMNTEAFF.

V is TRBV27 and J is TRBJ2-3; 7 bases line up with TRBD1. The V gene end was trimmed by 0 bases and the J gene end by 2 bases; junction bases not matched to a gene: 5. This CDR3 has 16 amino acids. Per germline, CDR1 MNHEY and CDR2 SMNVEV (reference sequence). This CDR3 is CASSLSSRGFTDTQYF. The CDR3 coding sequence is TGTGCCAGCAGTTTATCGAGCAGGGGGTTCACAGATACGCAGTATTTT.

The V gene is TRBV5-4, the J gene TRBJ2-2; D remains ambiguous. Trimming removed 0 bases at V and 5 bases at J, with 14 bases between. CDR1 SGHNT and CDR2 YYREEE come from the germline V gene (reference sequence). This CDR3 is built from 16 residues. The CDR3 DNA reads as TGTGCCAGCAGCTTGGTCGAGACGGCGTATACCGGGGAGCTGTTTTTT. It codes for CASSLVETAYTGELFF.

The chain is built from TRBV10-1 and TRBJ2-7, with no clear D. This CDR3 contains 14 residues. V lost 2 bases to trimming and J lost 0 bases, with 8 bases between them. Germline CDR1 WNHNN, CDR2 SYGVQD (reference sequence). The CDR3 protein is CASSEGVRSYEQYF. The CDR3 bases are TGCGCCAGCAGTGAGGGTGTCCGCTCCTACGAGCAGTACTTC.

V is TRBV18 and J is TRBJ2-7, with TRBD2 matching 10 bases. J lost 2 bases, V lost 3 bases, and 4 bases had no gene match. The CDR3 is made up of 15 amino acids. CDR1 is KGHSH and CDR2 is LQKENI in the germline V gene. CDR3 sequence (DNA): TGTGCCAGCTCACCTGGTCTAGCGGGAGCCTACGAGCAGTACTTC. Its translation: CASSPGLAGAYEQYF.

This clone was found once. The gene calls are TRBV18 and TRBJ2-7, with D perhaps TRBD1 or TRBD2 (7 bases each). The CDR3 is 14 amino acids. With 1 base removed from V and 5 bases from J, the gap between germline ends came to 12 bases. CDR1 and CDR2 from the germline V gene are KGHSH and LQKENI. DNA of the CDR3: TGTGCCAGCTCACCACGGCAGGGGGGGCACGAGCAGTACTTC. Its translation: CASSPRQGGHEQYF.